The rows below give T cell receptor beta chains drawn from one sample of a study of blood T cell repertoires in COVID-19. The table came from immunoSEQ multiplex PCR; TCRdb's copy has only in-frame clones and leaves some out. This sample has about 250,000 clones, with 80% to 90% found just once. Sequencing used PBMCs or T cells enriched from blood (not recorded which). The source of these receptors is a woman aged 40 to 50 who had been exposed to COVID-19. The CDR3 runs from the conserved cysteine through the conserved F or W. The size of a clone is reported for some rows only, either as once, few or many, or as a class for expanded clones.

J,length,V,size,CDR3
TRBJ1-2,15,TRBV5-1,.,CASSLGQGANYGYTF
TRBJ2-1,13,TRBV12-3/TRBV12-4,.,CASNQDWYDEQFF
TRBJ1-1,13,TRBV7-9,.,CASSSAGGTEAFF
TRBJ2-1,16,TRBV4-3,.,CASSQETGGSYNEQFF
TRBJ2-3,17,TRBV7-3,few,CASSLYPTRGLADTQYF
TRBJ1-1,14,TRBV19,.,CASSNGGASTEAFF
TRBJ2-7,13,TRBV6-5,once,CASWDRAYYEQYF
TRBJ2-7,15,TRBV7-2,.,CASSLGSPNSGEQYF
TRBJ2-3,14,TRBV5-1,.,CASSLGQITDTQYF
TRBJ1-6,15,TRBV6-2/TRBV6-3,.,CASSRDRGHNSPLHF
TRBJ1-2,13,TRBV28,.,CASSQGVRNGYTF
TRBJ2-7,13,TRBV5-6,.,CASSFGAYYEQYF
TRBJ2-1,19,TRBV9,.,CASSGLGLAGLPSYNEQFF
TRBJ1-5,17,TRBV28,.,CASKDFGRRSSNQPQHF
TRBJ2-2,14,TRBV3-1/TRBV3-2,.,CASSQDLNTGELFF
TRBJ1-2,14,TRBV7-3,.,CASSLTGSGFGYTF
TRBJ2-7,17,TRBV4-1,.,CASSHPAGGRAGYEQYF
TRBJ2-1,16,TRBV6-4,.,CASSDTPGQGFHEQFF
TRBJ1-1,14,TRBV30,.,CAWSIGAVNTEAFF
TRBJ1-5,12,TRBV27,.,CASSDLGGPQHF
TRBJ1-1,14,TRBV4-3,.,CASSQGQGILEAFF
TRBJ1-4,16,TRBV19,.,CASSPGTGYTDEKLFF
TRBJ2-7,13,TRBV6-5,.,CASSYSGGSEQYF
TRBJ2-5,15,TRBV30,.,CAWKPGQLTQETQYF
TRBJ2-2,13,TRBV19,.,CASSKGFSGELFF
TRBJ1-2,15,TRBV5-1,once,CASSLLSGGPYGYTF
TRBJ2-7,12,TRBV10-3,few,CAISRTGAEQYF
TRBJ2-2,16,TRBV7-7,once,CASSRTEALNTGELFF
TRBJ2-7,14,TRBV6-5,.,CASTGVRAGYEQYF
TRBJ1-6,15,TRBV27,.,CASSSFVTVNSPLHF
TRBJ1-4,15,TRBV6-5,few,CASSPMRVTNEKLFF
TRBJ1-2,14,TRBV28,.,CASSIGGSNYGYTF
TRBJ1-5,16,TRBV28,.,CASSSPRVVLNQPQHF
TRBJ1-2,16,TRBV4-1,.,CASSQNRQGMDYGYTF
TRBJ2-1,15,TRBV25-1,.,CASSEAGGSYNEQFF
TRBJ2-3,14,TRBV5-1,.,CASTDPGDTDTQYF
TRBJ1-6,17,TRBV10-3,.,CAISESTGNSYNSPLHF
TRBJ1-2,13,TRBV6-5,.,CATGQASWYGYTF
TRBJ2-3,13,TRBV28,.,CASSLRETDTQYF
TRBJ1-2,13,TRBV7-8,.,CASSLRGAYGYTF
TRBJ1-4,15,TRBV7-8,.,CASSVQRTRNEKLFF
TRBJ2-2,15,TRBV6-2/TRBV6-3,few,CASSLGQGHTGELFF
TRBJ1-4,15,TRBV7-9,.,CASSLAGTENEKLFF
TRBJ2-2,17,TRBV12-5,few,CASGLVRTSGNTGELFF
TRBJ1-1,12,TRBV28,many,CASSLNRGEAFF
TRBJ1-1,13,TRBV6-4,.,CASRMGRNTEAFF
TRBJ2-1,17,TRBV4-1,.,CASSRGGMIVMYNEQFF
TRBJ2-2,17,TRBV9,.,CASSVQYGGANTGELFF
TRBJ1-4,14,TRBV28,.,CASSFSGLNEKLFF
TRBJ2-6,13,TRBV5-4,.,CATTNPGANVLTF
TRBJ2-6,16,TRBV7-2,.,CASSLVRVTGANVLTF